This TCR beta chain was identified during a study of blood T cell repertoires in COVID-19. Study summary: In each case, the material was cDNA or gDNA derived from T cells, B-cell-depleted T cells, or PBMCs.

Assay: immunoSEQ multiplex PCR; the TCRdb copy retains only in-frame clones and omits some. The sample shows approximately 300,000 clones, over 85% of them seen only once. The sequenced sample consisted of PBMCs or T cells enriched from blood (not recorded which). The sequence was obtained from a young woman who had recovered from COVID-19.

CDR3: CASSSGVSINSPLHF. CDR3 in DNA: TGCGCCAGCAGCTCCGGGGTCTCGATTAATTCACCCCTCCACTTT. V and J are TRBV5-1 and TRBJ1-6; D remains unclear. V was pared by 3 bases and J by 6 bases, with 13 bases between. This CDR3 spans 15 amino acids. The V gene's germline CDR1 is SGHRS and CDR2 YFSETQ.